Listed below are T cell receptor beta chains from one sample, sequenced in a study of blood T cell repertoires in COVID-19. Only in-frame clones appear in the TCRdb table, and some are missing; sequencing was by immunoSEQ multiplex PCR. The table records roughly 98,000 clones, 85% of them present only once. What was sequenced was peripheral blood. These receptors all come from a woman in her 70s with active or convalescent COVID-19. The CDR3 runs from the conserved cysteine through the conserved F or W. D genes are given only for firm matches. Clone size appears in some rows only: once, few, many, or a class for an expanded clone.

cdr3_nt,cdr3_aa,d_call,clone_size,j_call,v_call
TGCGCCAGCAGCTTCGGGACTCTCCTTAACAATGAGCAGTTCTTC,CASSFGTLLNNEQFF,NA,NA,TRBJ2-1,TRBV5-1
TGTGCCAGCAGCTTAGTTCAGTACACTGAAGCTTTCTTT,CASSLVQYTEAFF,NA,NA,TRBJ1-1,TRBV7-2
TGCAGCTGTCTCAGAATGAACACTGAAGCTTTCTTT,CSCLRMNTEAFF,NA,few,TRBJ1-1,TRBV29-1
TGCGCCAGCAGCGCCTACAGGGGCCTGGGGACTGAAGCTTTCTTT,CASSAYRGLGTEAFF,TRBD1,NA,TRBJ1-1,TRBV5-1
TGTGCCAGCAGCTTTCCAAGACAAGCCCCAAATTTAGCTAACTATGGCTACACCTTC,CASSFPRQAPNLANYGYTF,NA,NA,TRBJ1-2,TRBV11-2
TGTGCCAGCTCACCCGGGACAACACCTATCTATGGCTACACCTTC,CASSPGTTPIYGYTF,NA,NA,TRBJ1-2,TRBV18
TGTGCCAGCAGTGTTTACCGGGACAGGGGCAACGAGCAGTACTTC,CASSVYRDRGNEQYF,TRBD1,NA,TRBJ2-7,TRBV6-6
TGTGCCAGCAGTTACGGCGCTAGCGGGGCCAATGAGCAGTTCTTC,CASSYGASGANEQFF,TRBD2,NA,TRBJ2-1,TRBV6-2/TRBV6-3
TGTGCCAGCAGTCCCGGGACAGGGAGGACCCAGTACTTC,CASSPGTGRTQYF,TRBD1,NA,TRBJ2-5,TRBV12-3/TRBV12-4
TGTGCCAGCACCCCTTTTTGGGGACAGGGGAATGAAAAACTGTTTTTT,CASTPFWGQGNEKLFF,TRBD1,NA,TRBJ1-4,TRBV11-2
TGTGCCAGCAGTCTCAACTATGGCTACACCTTC,CASSLNYGYTF,NA,NA,TRBJ1-2,TRBV28
TGTGCCACCCTCCAGGGCGGTTCTAACTATGGCTACACCTTC,CATLQGGSNYGYTF,NA,NA,TRBJ1-2,TRBV6-5
TGTGCCAGTAGTATAGGGCCGAATCAGCCCCAGCATTTT,CASSIGPNQPQHF,NA,NA,TRBJ1-5,TRBV19
TGTGCCAGCAGTCGCGTTGGGGACAGGGTACACGAGCAGTACTTC,CASSRVGDRVHEQYF,TRBD1,NA,TRBJ2-7,TRBV27
TGTGCCAGCTCACCACGGACAGGGATTAACTATGGCTACACCTTC,CASSPRTGINYGYTF,TRBD1,NA,TRBJ1-2,TRBV18
TGCAGCGTTAAAGACCGGGGGACTGAAGCTTTCTTT,CSVKDRGTEAFF,NA,once,TRBJ1-1,TRBV29-1
TGCGCCAGCAGCCAAGCGGGCACCGTCCGGGGTGGCTACACCTTC,CASSQAGTVRGGYTF,NA,NA,TRBJ1-2,TRBV4-1
TGCGCCAGCAGCTCTACACTAGCGGGGAGCCACGAGCAGTACTTC,CASSSTLAGSHEQYF,TRBD2,NA,TRBJ2-7,TRBV5-1
TGCGCCAGCAGCTTGGAAGGACAGGGCCTCCTTGCGGATGGCTACACCTTC,CASSLEGQGLLADGYTF,TRBD1,NA,TRBJ1-2,TRBV5-1
TGTGCCAGCAGTTTATTGTCACAGGGTGGCAATGAGCAGTTCTTC,CASSLLSQGGNEQFF,NA,NA,TRBJ2-1,TRBV28
TGTGCCAGCAGCCGGACAGGGGGTCAAACTGAAGCTTTCTTT,CASSRTGGQTEAFF,TRBD1,NA,TRBJ1-1,TRBV11-2
TGCGCCAGCAGCTCAAGCTACGCCCGGACAGGAGACTATGGCTACACCTTC,CASSSSYARTGDYGYTF,TRBD1,NA,TRBJ1-2,TRBV5-1
TGTGCCAGCAGTTTGGAGCAAATCTATGGCTACACCTTC,CASSLEQIYGYTF,NA,few,TRBJ1-2,TRBV28
TGTGCCAGCAGCCGAGAAACAGGTTTTGCTAATGAAAAACTGTTTTTT,CASSRETGFANEKLFF,NA,NA,TRBJ1-4,TRBV5-4
TGCGCCAGCAGCTCTCGGACTGACCTTCTCGAGCAGTACTTC,CASSSRTDLLEQYF,NA,NA,TRBJ2-7,TRBV5-1
TGTGCCAGCTCTTCGGGACAGGGGGATGGCTACACCTTC,CASSSGQGDGYTF,TRBD1,NA,TRBJ1-2,TRBV18
TGTGCCAGCAGCCCTGCGGGGGGCGAAGCGCGTTCCGATACGCAGTATTTT,CASSPAGGEARSDTQYF,TRBD2,NA,TRBJ2-3,TRBV7-9
TGCGCCAGCAGGGCTTTCTTGGGCACAGATACGCAGTATTTT,CASRAFLGTDTQYF,NA,NA,TRBJ2-3,TRBV5-1
TGTGCCAGCAGTTCACGTAGACTAGCGGGGGCCCAAGAGCAGTACTTC,CASSSRRLAGAQEQYF,TRBD2,NA,TRBJ2-7,TRBV27
TGCAGTGCCCCTAGAGGGGATACGCAGTATTTT,CSAPRGDTQYF,NA,NA,TRBJ2-3,TRBV20-1
TGTGCCAGTAGTCCTCTCACTAGCGGGGGGGCCGATGAGCAGTTCTTC,CASSPLTSGGADEQFF,TRBD2,NA,TRBJ2-1,TRBV19
TGTGCCAGCAGCTTGGGCCATCCAGGGGGCGTCTATGGCTACACCTTC,CASSLGHPGGVYGYTF,TRBD1,NA,TRBJ1-2,TRBV5-4
TGTGCCAGCAGCTTACATTTGCTTATGCAGCCGCGGGCGGGAAACACCATATATTTT,CASSLHLLMQPRAGNTIYF,NA,NA,TRBJ1-3,TRBV7-9
TGTGCCAGCAGCCCAGGCGGGGGGGCCTTCAATGAGCAGTTCTTC,CASSPGGGAFNEQFF,TRBD2,NA,TRBJ2-1,TRBV4-2
TGTGCCAGCAGTTACTCGTGGGAGGGTGGGGGCTACACCTTC,CASSYSWEGGGYTF,NA,NA,TRBJ1-2,TRBV6-5
TGCGCCAGCAGCTTGGTGACTTATGGCACTGAAGCTTTCTTT,CASSLVTYGTEAFF,NA,few,TRBJ1-1,TRBV5-1
TGCGCCAGCAGCTTGACCGGGACTAGCGGGGCCGACTCCTACGAGCAGTACTTC,CASSLTGTSGADSYEQYF,TRBD2,NA,TRBJ2-7,TRBV5-1
TGTGCCAGCAGCTACGGACAGGGGGCTGTTGGCTACACCTTC,CASSYGQGAVGYTF,TRBD1,NA,TRBJ1-2,TRBV5-5
TGTGCCAGCTCAGCCCCCCGAGGACAGGGGGTTCATCATGAGCAGTTCTTC,CASSAPRGQGVHHEQFF,TRBD1,NA,TRBJ2-1,TRBV18